The rows below give T cell receptor beta chains drawn from one sample of a study of tumor-infiltrating lymphocytes in oesophageal squamous cell carcinoma. One entry per CDR3 protein results from TCRdb running MiXCR on the PCR reads. The sample shows approximately 15,000 distinct CDR3 sequences, approximately 50% of them seen only once. Sequencing was done on a sample of blood. The source of these receptors is a male donor with esophageal squamous cell carcinoma. CDR3s include the opening cysteine and the closing phenylalanine or tryptophan. D genes are given only for firm matches. A clone size is listed for some rows: how often the clone was seen (once, few, many), or a class if it is expanded.

J: TRBJ2-6
size: .
V: TRBV7-2
D: .
CDR3: CASSLVWGYSPSGANVLTF
DNA: TGTGCCAGCAGCTTAGTTTGGGGATACTCCCCCTCTGGGGCCAACGTCCTGACTTTC

J: TRBJ2-1
size: medium-sized
V: TRBV24-1
D: TRBD2
CDR3: CATSDVSGRSYNEQFF
DNA: TGTGCCACCAGTGATGTTAGCGGGAGGTCCTACAATGAGCAGTTCTTC

J: TRBJ2-1
size: .
V: TRBV7-4
D: .
CDR3: CASKSHEQFF
DNA: TGTGCCAGCAAAAGCCATGAGCAGTTCTTC

J: TRBJ2-7
size: .
V: TRBV7-2
D: TRBD2
CDR3: CASTIAGVSYEQYF
DNA: TGTGCCAGCACCATAGCGGGAGTGTCCTACGAGCAGTACTTC

J: TRBJ2-3
size: medium-sized
V: TRBV5-4
D: .
CDR3: CASSLQGGDTQYF
DNA: TGCGCCAGCAGCTTACAGGGAGGGGATACGCAGTATTTT

J: TRBJ1-3
size: many
V: TRBV5-6
D: .
CDR3: CASSLVGGGNTIYF
DNA: TGTGCCAGCAGCTTGGTTGGGGGAGGAAACACCATATATTTT

J: TRBJ1-2
size: many
V: TRBV4-1
D: .
CDR3: CASSRAGTRAGYTF
DNA: TGCGCCAGCAGCCGAGCCGGGACCAGAGCAGGCTACACCTTC

J: TRBJ2-5
size: .
V: TRBV27
D: .
CDR3: CASSRTVDYNSPLHF
DNA: TGTGCCAGCAGTCGGACAGTTGATTATAATTCACCCCTCCACTTC

J: TRBJ2-7
size: .
V: TRBV28
D: .
CDR3: CASSFLRAGTYEQYF
DNA: TGTGCCAGCAGTTTTCTGAGGGCTGGAACCTACGAGCAGTACTTC

J: TRBJ2-5
size: .
V: TRBV3-1
D: TRBD2
CDR3: CASSQFGTSAYNEQYF
DNA: TGTGCCAGCAGCCAGTTCGGGACTAGCGCCTACAATGAGCAGTACTTC

J: TRBJ2-7
size: few
V: TRBV2
D: .
CDR3: CASAFSYEQYF
DNA: TGTGCCAGCGCCTTTAGCTACGAGCAGTACTTC

J: TRBJ2-7
size: many
V: TRBV28
D: TRBD1
CDR3: CASTNGQAYEQYF
DNA: TGTGCCAGCACCAACGGACAGGCCTACGAGCAGTACTTC

J: TRBJ1-1
size: few
V: TRBV9
D: TRBD1
CDR3: CASSEGYRGTEAFF
DNA: TGTGCCAGCAGCGAAGGGTACAGGGGCACTGAAGCTTTCTTT

J: TRBJ2-1
size: .
V: TRBV7-8
D: .
CDR3: CASSLVSVYNEQFF
DNA: TGTGCCAGCAGCTTAGTTAGCGTATACAATGAGCAGTTCTTC

J: TRBJ2-7
size: .
V: TRBV19
D: .
CDR3: CASSSSDRYYNEQYF
DNA: TGTGCCAGTAGTTCATCGGACCGGTACTACAATGAGCAGTACTTC

J: TRBJ2-6
size: .
V: TRBV7-4
D: .
CDR3: CASSLQPPSSGANVLTF
DNA: TGTGCCAGCAGCTTACAACCTCCCAGCTCTGGGGCCAACGTCCTGACTTTC

J: TRBJ2-7
size: .
V: TRBV6-1
D: .
CDR3: CASSEGALGEQYF
DNA: TGTGCCAGCAGTGAAGGGGCCCTCGGCGAGCAGTACTTC

J: TRBJ2-7
size: .
V: TRBV6-1
D: .
CDR3: CASRASDGPYNSPLHF
DNA: TGTGCCAGCAGGGCGTCCGACGGACCCTATAATTCACCCCTCCACTTC

J: TRBJ1-1
size: .
V: TRBV30
D: .
CDR3: CACNNRMNTEAFF
DNA: TGTGCCTGTAACAACAGGATGAACACTGAAGCTTTCTTT

J: TRBJ2-1
size: .
V: TRBV12-3/TRBV12-4
D: .
CDR3: CASSLAGGPLNEQFF
DNA: TGTGCCAGCAGTTTAGCGGGGGGGCCACTTAATGAGCAGTTCTTC

J: TRBJ1-1
size: few
V: TRBV7-8
D: TRBD1
CDR3: CASSTDRGNTEAFF
DNA: TGTGCCAGCAGCACAGACAGGGGGAACACTGAAGCTTTCTTT

J: TRBJ2-2
size: medium-sized
V: TRBV6-1
D: TRBD2
CDR3: CASSDGRATGELFF
DNA: TGTGCCAGCAGTGACGGGAGGGCCACCGGGGAGCTGTTTTTT

J: TRBJ2-1
size: .
V: TRBV7-8
D: TRBD1
CDR3: CASRPRTGGSYNEQFF
DNA: TGTGCCAGCAGACCCCGAACAGGGGGCTCCTACAATGAGCAGTTCTTC

J: TRBJ2-7
size: .
V: TRBV10-3
D: TRBD2
CDR3: CAIREGLAESYEQYF
DNA: TGTGCCATCAGAGAGGGACTAGCGGAGTCCTACGAGCAGTACTTC

J: TRBJ2-5
size: .
V: TRBV24-1
D: .
CDR3: CATSDNGFQETQYF
DNA: TGTGCCACCAGTGATAATGGGTTCCAAGAGACCCAGTACTTC

J: TRBJ2-7
size: .
V: TRBV7-3
D: TRBD1
CDR3: CASSLGQGNEQYF
DNA: TGTGCCAGCAGCCTGGGACAGGGCAACGAGCAGTACTTC

J: TRBJ2-1
size: .
V: TRBV6-6
D: TRBD2
CDR3: CASSYLGTSGMYNEQFF
DNA: TGTGCCAGCAGTTACTTAGGGACTAGCGGGATGTACAATGAGCAGTTCTTC

J: TRBJ2-7
size: .
V: TRBV21-1
D: .
CDR3: CASSKEGYRVGKPYEQYF
DNA: TGTGCCAGCAGCAAAGAAGGGTATCGAGTCGGGAAACCCTACGAGCAGTACTTC

J: TRBJ2-7
size: .
V: TRBV6-8
D: TRBD1
CDR3: CASSYSLDRTYEQYF
DNA: TGTGCCAGCAGTTACTCTCTGGACAGGACCTACGAGCAGTACTTC

J: TRBJ2-6
size: .
V: TRBV6-2/TRBV6-3
D: .
CDR3: CASSRQGPNSGANVLTF
DNA: TGTGCCAGCAGTCGTCAGGGGCCTAACTCTGGGGCCAACGTCCTGACTTTC

J: TRBJ2-1
size: few
V: TRBV7-3
D: TRBD1
CDR3: CASSKGQGAYNEQFF
DNA: TGTGCCAGCAGCAAGGGACAGGGGGCCTACAATGAGCAGTTCTTC

J: TRBJ2-7
size: .
V: TRBV7-2
D: TRBD2
CDR3: CASSHFSGTSYEQYF
DNA: TGTGCCAGCAGCCATTTTAGCGGGACCTCCTACGAGCAGTACTTC

J: TRBJ1-5
size: few
V: TRBV9
D: .
CDR3: CASSLSGGTQPQHF
DNA: TGTGCCAGCAGCCTAAGCGGGGGGACTCAGCCCCAGCATTTT

J: TRBJ1-6
size: many
V: TRBV2
D: .
CDR3: CASRVDGSPLHF
DNA: TGTGCCAGCAGGGTGGATGGTTCACCCCTCCACTTT

J: TRBJ2-7
size: few
V: TRBV6-1
D: TRBD1
CDR3: CASSTPTGTGGYEQYF
DNA: TGTGCCAGCAGCACCCCAACCGGGACAGGGGGCTACGAGCAGTACTTC